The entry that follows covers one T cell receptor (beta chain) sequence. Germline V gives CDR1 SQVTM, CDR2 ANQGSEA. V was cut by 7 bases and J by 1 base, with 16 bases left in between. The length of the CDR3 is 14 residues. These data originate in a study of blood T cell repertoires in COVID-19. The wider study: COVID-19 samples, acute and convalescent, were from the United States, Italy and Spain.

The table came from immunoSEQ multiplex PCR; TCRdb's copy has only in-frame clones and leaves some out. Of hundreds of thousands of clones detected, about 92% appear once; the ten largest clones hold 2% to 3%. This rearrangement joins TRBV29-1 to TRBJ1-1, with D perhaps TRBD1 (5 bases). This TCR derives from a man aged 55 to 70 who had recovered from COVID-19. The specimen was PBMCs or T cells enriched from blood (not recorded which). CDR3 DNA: TGCAGCGCCCGAATGGGTACAGGGAACACTGAAGCTTTCTTT. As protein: CSARMGTGNTEAFF.